Listed here is a single T cell receptor beta chain. Per the study methods: Cell counts per sample came from amplifying reference gene primers. Sequenced by immunoSEQ multiplex PCR; TCRdb stores in-frame clones only, minus some. The V and J calls and clone size come from that table; D and trimming were worked out from the DNA. The table includes some 260,000 clones, approximately 90% detected once. This sample was included in a study of blood T cell repertoires in COVID-19. Study background: Researchers got acute and convalescent COVID-19 samples from the United States, Italy and Spain. In each case, the material was cDNA or gDNA derived from T cells, B-cell-depleted T cells, or PBMCs.

Trimming took 4 bases from V and 1 from J, leaving 11 bases between them. Germline CDR1 SEHNR, CDR2 FQNEAQ (reference sequence). The CDR3 length is 14 residues. The chain combines TRBV7-9 with TRBJ2-7; TRBD2 is a possible D gene (6 bases). This sequence was found in a man between 18 and 29 years old with active or convalescent COVID-19. The sample taken for sequencing was peripheral blood. CDR3 sequence (DNA): TGTGCCAGCAGCTACCGGGACTCTTCCTACGAGCAGTACTTC. Encoded protein: CASSYRDSSYEQYF.